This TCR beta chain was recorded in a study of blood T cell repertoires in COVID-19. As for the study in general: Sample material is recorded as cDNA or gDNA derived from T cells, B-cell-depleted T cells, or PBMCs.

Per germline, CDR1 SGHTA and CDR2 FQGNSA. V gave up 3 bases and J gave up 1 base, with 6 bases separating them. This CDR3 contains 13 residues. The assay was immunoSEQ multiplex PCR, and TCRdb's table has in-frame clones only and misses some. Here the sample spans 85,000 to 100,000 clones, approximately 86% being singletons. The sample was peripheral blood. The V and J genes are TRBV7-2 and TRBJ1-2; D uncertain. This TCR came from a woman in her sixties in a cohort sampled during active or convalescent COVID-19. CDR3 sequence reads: CASSFDNNYGYTF. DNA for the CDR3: TGTGCCAGCAGCTTCGACAATAACTATGGCTACACCTTC.